Listed below are T cell receptor beta chains from one sample, sequenced in a study of monozygotic twins with inflammatory bowel disease. One entry per CDR3 protein, without DNA, is what TCRdb gives after re-calling the 5' RACE reads. The sample table includes just over 300,000 distinct CDR3 sequences. The specimen was blood. The receptors were sampled from a human donor with ulcerative colitis or Crohn's disease, or a healthy co-twin of an affected twin (not recorded which). Each CDR3 is given with its conserved first and last residue. Fields, in order: V gene, J gene, CDR3 protein.

TRBV10-3	TRBJ2-3	CAISGWGARGASTDTQYF
TRBV9	TRBJ2-1	CASSVGLVTSLRSGTPYNEQFF
TRBV29-1	TRBJ1-4	CSAQATNEKLFF
TRBV7-9	TRBJ2-7	CASSLLGPTGRKDEQYF
TRBV12-3/TRBV12-4	TRBJ1-1	CASSFWGTEAFF
TRBV24-1	TRBJ2-1	CATSDSRTPGYTYNEQFF
TRBV28	TRBJ2-2	CASRPYSGELFF
TRBV7-2	TRBJ2-5	CASSLSRQVETQYF
TRBV14	TRBJ2-7	CASSHKLATSYEQYF
TRBV6-5	TRBJ1-5	CASSSNHEPQHF
TRBV28	TRBJ2-7	CASSLRGPYEQYF
TRBV5-1	TRBJ2-2	CASSDLQGGGNTGELFF
TRBV6-1	TRBJ1-5	CASSQNYPINQPQHF
TRBV7-2	TRBJ2-2	CASSLVGRGDTGELFF